This TCR beta chain was captured by sequencing in a study of blood T cell repertoires in COVID-19. The method was immunoSEQ multiplex PCR; TCRdb's version includes in-frame clones alone and lacks a portion of them. The data contain approximately 63,000 clones, more than 80% of them seen just once; the ten biggest clones take up about 20%. CDR1 LNHDA and CDR2 SQIVND come from the germline V gene (reference sequence). The CDR3 has 14 amino acids. The V and J ends lost 1 base and 7 bases respectively, with 13 bases between them. This rearrangement joins TRBV19 to TRBJ1-2; D remains ambiguous. The sequence was obtained from a woman aged 55-70 years with COVID-19, enrolled during active disease. The material sequenced was peripheral blood. CDR3 residues: CASSIGSGSSGYTF. CDR3 bases: TGTGCCAGTAGTATAGGCTCGGGGAGCAGTGGCTACACCTTC.